The clone carrying this T cell receptor (beta chain) was counted between two and nine times. This entry comes from a study of glioma-infiltrating T cells. V lost 1 base, J lost 4 bases, and 12 bases lay in between. This CDR3 has 15 residues. Germline CDR1 is MNHNY and CDR2 is SVGAGI (reference sequence). The iRepertoire nested amplicon-rescue multiplex PCR amplified TCR alpha and beta CDR3s from RNA. TCRdb re-called the multiplex PCR reads with MiXCR, one entry per CDR3 protein. The sample has about 140,000 distinct CDR3 sequences, about two fifths seen once. Sequenced sample: glioma tissue, nonneoplastic brain tissue, or PBMCs (not recorded which). The TCR was taken from a human donor with low-grade glioma or glioblastoma, undergoing nonglioma brain surgery, or in good health (not recorded which). This rearrangement joins TRBV6-6 to TRBJ2-3; D could derive from TRBD1 or TRBD2 (5 bases each). CDR3 sequence: CASSYLGERSDTQYF. CDR3 sequence (DNA): TGTGCCAGCAGTTACTTAGGGGAGAGGTCAGATACGCAGTATTTT.